Listed below are T cell receptor beta chains from one sample, sequenced in a study of shared clonotypes between healthy human individuals. The data were produced by immunoSEQ multiplex PCR, yet TCRdb's version contains in-frame clones alone and is incomplete. The data hold about 2.1 million clones, with 85% to 95% observed a single time. Source material: naive CD8+ T cells from PBMCs. These TCRs come from a man between 18 and 35 years old in good health. Some clones in this sample may be carry-over from other donors' samples. Each CDR3 is given with its conserved first and last residue.

length | J | V | CDR3
12 | TRBJ1-1 | TRBV7-9 | CASSQGGAEAFF
16 | TRBJ1-2 | TRBV27 | CASSLYRDRVDYGYTF
15 | TRBJ1-1 | TRBV5-8 | CASSPSGLRDTEAFF
15 | TRBJ1-1 | TRBV7-6 | CASSLVQELNTEAFF
16 | TRBJ2-2 | TRBV28 | CASSQRTGGVTGELFF
13 | TRBJ1-2 | TRBV25-1 | CATSTGTVYGYTF
15 | TRBJ1-3 | TRBV29-1 | CSARTGGTAGNTIYF
15 | TRBJ2-2 | TRBV7-8 | CASSWLVKNTGELFF
15 | TRBJ2-1 | TRBV5-6 | CASSWSGRSRHEQFF
13 | TRBJ1-5 | TRBV27 | CASSTYSRQPQHF
15 | TRBJ2-1 | TRBV27 | CASSFGTSGGEEQFF
14 | TRBJ1-1 | TRBV19 | CASSPRGVYTEAFF
16 | TRBJ2-1 | TRBV18 | CASSPEEARSYNEQFF
14 | TRBJ2-5 | TRBV19 | CASSTRDGEETQYF
14 | TRBJ1-5 | TRBV27 | CASSLSASNQPQHF
20 | TRBJ1-2 | TRBV10-3 | CAISELLGTGGAVANYGYTF
15 | TRBJ2-3 | TRBV27 | CASTPGGESTDTQYF
15 | TRBJ2-7 | TRBV7-3 | CASSLRGGLTYEQYF
16 | TRBJ2-1 | TRBV6-6 | CASSNPLAGPYNEQFF
14 | TRBJ2-3 | TRBV27 | CASTSRVGADTQYF
14 | TRBJ1-2 | TRBV9 | CASSATPGTYGYTF
15 | TRBJ2-7 | TRBV19 | CASRVSGASTYEQYF
15 | TRBJ1-4 | TRBV9 | CASSPTGGNGEKLFF
16 | TRBJ2-7 | TRBV7-9 | CASSLLAGGRNYEQYF
15 | TRBJ2-5 | TRBV7-2 | CASSFGLAGQETQYF
17 | TRBJ2-1 | TRBV10-3 | CAISLPGTSGGGDEQFF
15 | TRBJ1-2 | TRBV6-5 | CASSYLTVANYGYTF
15 | TRBJ1-4 | TRBV28 | CASSSLKGAGEKLFF
18 | TRBJ1-1 | TRBV7-9 | CASSSNGGSGTPNTEAFF
14 | TRBJ1-2 | TRBV4-1 | CASSQDLTGDGYTF
15 | TRBJ2-2 | TRBV11-2 | CASVESGTNTGELFF
14 | TRBJ2-7 | TRBV11-2 | CASSFGGANYEQYF
15 | TRBJ1-2 | TRBV5-1 | CASSTPGQGFYGYTF
14 | TRBJ2-5 | TRBV10-2 | CASKAWDSQETQYF
15 | TRBJ2-3 | TRBV28 | CASSLLSGTTDTQYF
16 | TRBJ2-1 | TRBV4-3 | CASSRLTGVAYNEQFF
14 | NA | TRBV30 | CAWRRGTGPYEQYF
14 | TRBJ2-7 | TRBV28 | CASRAGQRNYEQYF
14 | TRBJ2-7 | TRBV6-6 | CASSLMISSYEQYF
15 | TRBJ2-7 | TRBV11-2 | CASSLDHREYYEQYF
15 | TRBJ2-5 | TRBV27 | CASMSGGRRQETQYF
14 | TRBJ2-7 | TRBV6-5 | CASSYGQSSYEQYF
20 | TRBJ2-6 | TRBV29-1 | CSVAGPGDGLRSSGANVLTF
14 | TRBJ2-7 | TRBV19 | CASREGARTYEQYF
12 | TRBJ2-7 | TRBV29-1 | CSALSPGSEQYF
11 | TRBJ2-7 | TRBV29-1 | CSATGPYEQYF
12 | TRBJ2-3 | TRBV19 | CASSLGADTQYF
15 | TRBJ2-5 | TRBV28 | CASSSSRARGETQYF
13 | TRBJ2-7 | TRBV29-1 | CSVEAEPDYEQYF
14 | TRBJ2-2 | TRBV11-1 | CASSLAEGTGELFF
15 | TRBJ2-1 | TRBV4-1 | CASSPGVSAYNEQFF
12 | TRBJ2-2 | TRBV7-9 | CASSPRGGELFF
14 | TRBJ2-7 | TRBV6-6 | CASSGGLAPYEQYF
22 | TRBJ2-2 | TRBV30 | CAWSVYGLAGGPIPSNTGELFF
14 | TRBJ2-7 | TRBV27 | CASSLEGASYEQYF
15 | TRBJ2-7 | TRBV6-5 | CASSYDGTSGYEQYF
13 | TRBJ1-2 | TRBV7-9 | CASSSGGDYGYTF